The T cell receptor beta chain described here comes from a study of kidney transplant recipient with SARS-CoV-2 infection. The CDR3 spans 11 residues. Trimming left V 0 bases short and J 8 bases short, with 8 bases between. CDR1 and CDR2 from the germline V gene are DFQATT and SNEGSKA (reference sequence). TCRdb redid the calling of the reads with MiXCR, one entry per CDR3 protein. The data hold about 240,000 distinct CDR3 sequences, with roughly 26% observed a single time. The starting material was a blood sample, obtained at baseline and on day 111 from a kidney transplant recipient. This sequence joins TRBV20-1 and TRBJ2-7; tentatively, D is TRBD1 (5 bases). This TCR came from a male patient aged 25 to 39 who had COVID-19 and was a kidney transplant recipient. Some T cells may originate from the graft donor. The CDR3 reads CSARDGAQQYF. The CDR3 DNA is TGCAGTGCTAGAGATGGGGCGCAGCAGTACTTC.